The clone carrying this T cell receptor (beta chain) was picked up one time. Its antigen is currently unknown. The CDR3 carries no conserved terminal phenylalanine or tryptophan, so it likely arises from a read error. This record comes from a study of tumor-infiltrating lymphocytes in primary liver carcinoma. The CDR3 totals 14 residues. The germline gives CDR1 MNHEY, CDR2 SVGAGI. Study findings and constraints: Tumor-blood pairs (like tumor-adjacent pairs) overlapped less than tumor region pairs did.

Starting from 500 ng of total RNA, TCR beta cDNA was produced with a primer in the constant region. Three-round nested multiplex PCR performed with slightly modified ARM-PCR produced the TCR beta libraries. The first two PCR rounds used TRBV1-TRBV30 forward primers with a C-beta reverse primer, 9 to 11 cycles each. TCRdb re-derived calls from the multiplex PCR reads in MiXCR, one entry per CDR3 protein. The table lists 100,000 to 120,000 distinct CDR3 sequences, around 80% of them singletons. The tissue used was unsorted bulk material of about 17-33 mg. RNA and DNA were co-extracted from it with the AllPrep DNA/RNA mini kit.

The material sequenced was liver tumor tissue from sampling region 3. Subset described: tumor region T3, left-lateral pole. The chain combines TRBV6-5 with TRBJ1-1, with 9 positions matching TRBD1. This clonotype originated in a middle-aged man with primary liver carcinoma and hepatitis B virus infection. CDR3 DNA: TGTGCCAGCAGTTCGCGGGACAGGGTCACTGCAGCTTTCGTT. This codes for CASSSRDRVTAAFV.